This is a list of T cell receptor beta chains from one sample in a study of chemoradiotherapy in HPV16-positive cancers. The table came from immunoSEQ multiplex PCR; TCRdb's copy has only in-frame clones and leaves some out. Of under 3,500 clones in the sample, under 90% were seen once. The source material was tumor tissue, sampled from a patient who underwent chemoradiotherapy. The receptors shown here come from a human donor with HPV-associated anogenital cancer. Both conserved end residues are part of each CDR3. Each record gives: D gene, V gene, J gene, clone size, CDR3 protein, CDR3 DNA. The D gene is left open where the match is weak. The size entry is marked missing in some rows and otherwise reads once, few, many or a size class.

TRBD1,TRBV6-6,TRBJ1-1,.,CASSYSSQGPATEAFF,TGTGCCAGCAGTTACTCATCACAGGGGCCGGCCACTGAAGCTTTCTTT
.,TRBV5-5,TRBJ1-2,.,CASSRTNRDGYTF,TGTGCCAGCAGCAGAACCAACAGGGATGGCTACACCTTC
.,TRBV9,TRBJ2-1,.,CASSVAGGNEQFF,TGTGCCAGCAGCGTAGCAGGCGGGAATGAGCAGTTCTTC
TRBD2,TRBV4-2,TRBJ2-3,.,CASSLLGGEVGTDTQYF,TGTGCCAGCAGTCTACTCGGGGGGGAGGTGGGCACAGATACGCAGTATTTT
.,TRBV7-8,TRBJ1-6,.,CASSLLDGAYNSPLHF,TGTGCCAGCAGCTTGCTCGATGGGGCCTATAATTCACCCCTCCACTTT
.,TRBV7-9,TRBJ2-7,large,CASSEGLRAYEQYF,TGTGCCAGCAGCGAGGGACTTCGGGCCTACGAGCAGTACTTC
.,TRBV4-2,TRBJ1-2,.,CASSQVQSNYGYTF,TGTGCCAGCAGCCAAGTACAGAGTAACTATGGCTACACCTTC
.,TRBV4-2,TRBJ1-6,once,CASSQPVNRSLHF,TGTGCCAGCAGCCAACCCGTAAATAGATCCCTCCACTTT
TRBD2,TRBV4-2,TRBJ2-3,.,CASSLSGGTDTQYF,TGTGCCAGCAGCCTTAGCGGGGGCACAGATACGCAGTATTTT
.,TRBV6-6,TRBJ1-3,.,CASSWGPFGGGNTIYF,TGTGCCAGCAGTTGGGGCCCTTTCGGCGGGGGAAACACCATATATTTT